This TCR beta chain was retrieved from a study of T cell repertoires in cytomegalovirus infection. Study in general: Through public TCR beta signatures, both CMV infection and matching HLA type were indicated.

The CDR3 covers 13 residues. Germline-derived CDR1 and CDR2 are SGHVS and FQNEAQ. Deletions cut 3 bases from V and 2 bases from J, with 8 bases between. TCRdb independently ran MiXCR on the reads; one entry per CDR3 protein. This table has about 570,000 distinct CDR3 sequences, roughly 43% appearing once. This clonotype was counted only a few times. Its specificity is not known. Source: cultured PBMCs, taken from culture after CMV antigen stimulation. The V and J genes are TRBV7-8 and TRBJ2-7; D might be TRBD1 (5 bases). The TCR originated in a human donor in good health (CMV status not recorded). Some clones in this sample may be carry-over from other donors' samples. CDR3: CASSFQGTYEQYF. The CDR3 DNA sequence: TGTGCCAGCAGCTTCCAGGGCACCTACGAGCAGTACTTC.